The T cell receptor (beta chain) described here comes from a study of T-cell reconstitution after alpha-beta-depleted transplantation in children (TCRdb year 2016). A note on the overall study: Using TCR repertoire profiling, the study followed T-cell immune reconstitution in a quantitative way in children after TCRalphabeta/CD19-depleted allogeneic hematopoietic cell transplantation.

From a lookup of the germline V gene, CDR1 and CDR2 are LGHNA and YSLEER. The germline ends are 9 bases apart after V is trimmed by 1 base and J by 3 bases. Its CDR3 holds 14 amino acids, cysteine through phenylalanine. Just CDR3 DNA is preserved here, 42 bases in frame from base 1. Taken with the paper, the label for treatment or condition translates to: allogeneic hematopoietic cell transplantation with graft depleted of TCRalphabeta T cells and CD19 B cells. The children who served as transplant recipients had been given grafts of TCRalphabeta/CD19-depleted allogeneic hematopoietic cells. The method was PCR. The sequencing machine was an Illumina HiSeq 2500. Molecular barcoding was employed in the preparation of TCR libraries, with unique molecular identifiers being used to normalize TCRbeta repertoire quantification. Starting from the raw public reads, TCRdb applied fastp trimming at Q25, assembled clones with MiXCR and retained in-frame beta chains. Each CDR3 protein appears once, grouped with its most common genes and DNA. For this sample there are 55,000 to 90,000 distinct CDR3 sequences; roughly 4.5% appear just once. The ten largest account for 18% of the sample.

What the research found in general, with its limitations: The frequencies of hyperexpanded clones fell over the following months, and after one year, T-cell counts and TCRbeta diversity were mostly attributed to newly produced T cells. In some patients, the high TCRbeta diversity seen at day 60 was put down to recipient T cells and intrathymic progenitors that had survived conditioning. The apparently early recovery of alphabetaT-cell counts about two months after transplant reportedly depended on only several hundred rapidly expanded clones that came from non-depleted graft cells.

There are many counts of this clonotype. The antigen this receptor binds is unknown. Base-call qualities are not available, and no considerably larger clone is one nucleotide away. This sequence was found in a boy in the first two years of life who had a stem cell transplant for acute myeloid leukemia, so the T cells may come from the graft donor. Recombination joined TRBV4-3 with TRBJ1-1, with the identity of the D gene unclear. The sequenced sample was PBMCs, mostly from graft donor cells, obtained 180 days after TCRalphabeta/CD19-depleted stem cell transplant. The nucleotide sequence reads TGCGCCAGCAGCCAAGGGAGGAGCGACACTGAAGCTTTCTTT. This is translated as CASSQGRSDTEAFF.